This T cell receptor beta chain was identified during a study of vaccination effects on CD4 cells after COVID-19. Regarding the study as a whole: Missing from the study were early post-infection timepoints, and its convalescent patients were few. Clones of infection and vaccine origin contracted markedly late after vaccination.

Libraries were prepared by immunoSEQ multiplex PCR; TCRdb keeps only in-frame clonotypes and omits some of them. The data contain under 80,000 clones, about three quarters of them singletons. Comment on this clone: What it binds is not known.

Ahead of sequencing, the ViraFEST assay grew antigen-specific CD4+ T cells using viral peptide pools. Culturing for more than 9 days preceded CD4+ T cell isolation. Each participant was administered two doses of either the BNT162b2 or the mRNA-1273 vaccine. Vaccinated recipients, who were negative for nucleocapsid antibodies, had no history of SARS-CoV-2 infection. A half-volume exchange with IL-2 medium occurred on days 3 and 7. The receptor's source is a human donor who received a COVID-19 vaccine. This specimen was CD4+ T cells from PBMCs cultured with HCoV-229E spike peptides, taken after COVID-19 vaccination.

CDR3 loop: CASSFSPEPQHF. CDR3 in DNA: TGTGCCAGCAGTTTTTCTCCGGAGCCCCAGCATTTT. The chain carries TRBV28 and TRBJ1-5; no firm D call. Germline V gene lookup returns CDR1 MDHEN and CDR2 SYDVKM. The CDR3 length is 12 residues. V shed 3 bases and J shed 8 bases, with 8 bases lying between them.